The 24 T cell receptor beta chains below all came from one sample that was sequenced in a study of blood T cell repertoires in COVID-19. The method was immunoSEQ multiplex PCR; TCRdb's version includes in-frame clones alone and lacks a portion of them. The data show 200,000 to 250,000 clones, approximately 83% seen once. The sample was peripheral blood. These receptors were collected from a man younger than 40 who had recovered from COVID-19.

The gene calls are TRBV27 and TRBJ2-1, with a tentative D call TRBD1 (6 bases). Per the germline V gene, CDR1 is MNHEY and CDR2 is SMNVEV (reference sequence). The CDR3 totals 14 residues. The germline V and J ends were trimmed by 6 bases and 7 bases, with 16 bases remaining between them. The CDR3 loop is CASSRGRGRNEQFF. CDR3 DNA: TGTGCCAGCAGCAGGGGACGGGGTCGGAATGAGCAGTTCTTC.

This clone was seen once. The chain has TRBV6-6 and TRBJ2-7, with 10 bases lining up with TRBD1. V trimming: 5 bases; J trimming: 6 bases; junction bases outside the gene matches: 7. CDR1 is MNHNY, CDR2 SVGAGI, per germline (reference sequence). The CDR3 is 14 amino acids. The CDR3, as DNA: TGTGCCAGCAGTCCCGGGACAGGGGTGGGCGAGCAGTACTTC. It yields the protein CASSPGTGVGEQYF.

The chain recombines TRBV11-2 with TRBJ2-7, with 9 positions matching TRBD1. V gave up 8 bases and J gave up 7 bases; unmatched junction bases: 9. The CDR3 length is 13 residues. Germline V lookup: CDR1 SGHAT, CDR2 FQNNGV. CDR3 in DNA: TGTGCCAGCGGGTACAGGGGGCAGGGGGAGCAGTACTTC. It specifies CASGYRGQGEQYF.

The table lists this clone with a few counts. The chain combines TRBV28 with TRBJ1-1, with D unresolved. Trimming removed 2 bases from V and 5 bases from J, with 6 bases in between. Germline V CDR1 and CDR2: MDHEN, SYDVKM. The CDR3 is 12 amino acids. CDR3 nucleotide sequence: TGTGCCAGCAGTTTACCTTATACTGAAGCTTTCTTT. Translated, it gives CASSLPYTEAFF.

The chain links TRBV4-2 to TRBJ1-2; D is uncertain. Germline V CDR1 and CDR2: LGHNA, YNFKEQ. There are 14 residues in the CDR3. V was trimmed by 0 bases and J by 4 bases, leaving 9 bases between them. The CDR3 protein is CASSQESGLYGYTF. CDR3 sequence (DNA): TGTGCCAGCAGCCAAGAATCCGGTCTCTATGGCTACACCTTC.

CDR3 in DNA: TGTGCCAGCAGCTCAGGAGGGAGAAATGAAAAACTGTTTTTT. Protein: CASSSGGRNEKLFF. This chain uses TRBV7-8 with TRBJ1-4; unclear D gene. The CDR3 extends over 14 amino acids. Deletions cut 4 bases from V and 5 bases from J, with 11 bases between. Germline lookup yields CDR1 SGHVS and CDR2 FQNEAQ. The variable domain in full, completed from reference TRBV7-8 and TRBJ1-4, reads GAGVSQSPRYKVAKRGQDVALRCDPISGHVSLFWYQQALGQGPEFLTYFQNEAQLDKSGLPSDRFFAERPEGSVSTLKIQRTQQEDSAVYLCASSSGGRNEKLFFGSGTQLSVL.

The chain links TRBV5-1 to TRBJ2-5; 7 nucleotides match TRBD1. Germline assignment: CDR1 SGHRS and CDR2 YFSETQ. This CDR3 comprises 15 residues. V was pared by 3 bases and J by 4 bases, with 9 bases of the junction left unmatched. CDR3 nucleotides: TGCGCCAGCAGCTCGTTGACAGGGCAGGGAGAGACCCAGTACTTC. It encodes CASSSLTGQGETQYF.

The V call is TRBV7-2, the J call TRBJ1-5, with D possibly TRBD1 on 5 matching bases. This CDR3 has 13 amino acids. V was pared by 1 base and J by 7 bases, with 8 bases between. Germline V gene lookup returns CDR1 SGHTA and CDR2 FQGNSA. Here the CDR3 reads CASSLGGQQPQHF. CDR3 nucleotide sequence: TGTGCCAGCAGCTTAGGGGGCCAGCAGCCCCAGCATTTT.

Worth noting for this clone: The conserved phenylalanine or tryptophan normally closing the CDR3 is absent here, so this likely arose from a read error. It is unclear where the CDR3 begins or ends on the DNA, so no DNA is shown, and the CDR3 is as TCRdb lists it. The rearrangement joins TRBV20-1 to TRBJ1-1. A total of 11 residues make up the CDR3, ends included. Germline CDR1 DFQATT, CDR2 SNEGSKA (reference sequence). The CDR3 is CSARVGYLQLR.

The chain uses TRBV7-5 and TRBJ1-1; the listed D gene, TRBD1, was not tested against the DNA. TRBV7-5 is flagged as a pseudogene. CDR3 length: 15 residues. The CDR3 loop is CVRSRSSGSVTEAFF. As DNA, the CDR3 is TGTGTCAGAAGCCGAAGCTCAGGGTCTGTAACTGAAGCTTTCTTT.

The rearrangement joins TRBV11-2 to TRBJ2-3, with 14 bases lining up with TRBD2. Germline V gene data show CDR1 as SGHAT and CDR2 as FQNNGV. This CDR3 region has 15 residues. With V trimmed by 5 bases and J by 4 bases, 2 bases remained unmatched. The CDR3 DNA reads as TGTGCCAGCAGCCGGACTAGCGGGGGGTCAGATACGCAGTATTTT. Translated: CASSRTSGGSDTQYF.

The chain combines TRBV4-1 with TRBJ2-5; tentatively, D is TRBD2 (7 bases). The V end was cut by 0 bases, the J end by 4 bases, with 21 bases between. The CDR3 contains 18 residues. CDR1 and CDR2 (germline): MGHRA, YSYEKL. This CDR3 reads CASSQDRAGEGEIETQYF. The CDR3 nucleotides read TGCGCCAGCAGCCAAGATCGGGCGGGGGAGGGGGAGATAGAGACCCAGTACTTC.

This clone has more than one count but fewer than ten. The chain combines TRBV11-2 with TRBJ2-5; D might be TRBD2 (5 bases). V was shortened by 8 bases and J by 5 bases, with 9 bases between the two germline ends. The CDR3 is 11 amino acids. Germline lookup yields CDR1 SGHAT and CDR2 FQNNGV. The CDR3 bases are TGTGCCAGCGCCCGCGGGGAGACCCAGTACTTC. This translates into CASARGETQYF.

V and J are TRBV5-8 and TRBJ2-2; 13 bases match TRBD2. V lost 3 bases to trimming and J lost 2 bases; unmatched junction nucleotides: 4. This CDR3 has 17 amino acids. CDR1 and CDR2 (germline): SGHTS, YDEGEE. The CDR3 loop reads CASSSGLAGTNTGELFF. The CDR3 bases are TGTGCCAGCAGCTCGGGACTAGCGGGGACTAACACCGGGGAGCTGTTTTTT. The full variable domain, its missing parts supplied by reference TRBV5-8 and TRBJ2-2, is EAGVTQSPTHLIKTRGQQATLRCSPISGHTSVYWYQQALGLGLQFLLWYDEGEERNRGNFPPRFSGRQFPNYSSELNVNALELEDSALYLCASSSGLAGTNTGELFFGEGSRLTVL.

This clone came up a few times. The chain couples TRBV9 to TRBJ2-7, with 15 positions matching TRBD2. The CDR3 has 15 amino acids. Trimming removed 4 bases from V and 6 bases from J; junction bases left unmatched: 5. Germline V CDR1 and CDR2: SGDLS, YYNGEE. The chain's CDR3 is CASSRTSGGAIEQYF. In DNA form, the CDR3 reads TGTGCCAGCAGCCGGACTAGCGGGGGGGCGATCGAGCAGTACTTC.

The chain has TRBV7-9 and TRBJ1-2; D is perhaps TRBD1 (5 bases). Germline CDR1 SEHNR, CDR2 FQNEAQ (reference sequence). The CDR3 is made up of 15 amino acids. Trimming took off 1 base at V and 5 bases at J, with 14 bases between the two ends. CDR3 sequence: CASSLVQGSSYGYTF. In nucleotides, the CDR3 is TGTGCCAGCAGCTTAGTTCAGGGCTCATCTTATGGCTACACCTTC.

The chain uses TRBV4-2 and TRBJ2-7; 8 bases fit TRBD1. After removal of 4 bases from V and 3 bases from J, the junction contained 5 bases not matched to a gene. Germline assignment: CDR1 LGHNA and CDR2 YNFKEQ. The CDR3 spans 14 residues. CDR3 amino acids: CASSRGTGNYEQYF. The CDR3 DNA reads as TGTGCCAGCAGCCGCGGGACAGGTAACTACGAGCAGTACTTC.

V usage is TRBV3-1 (or the pseudogene TRBV3-2) and J usage is TRBJ1-1; D gene unclear. Germline CDR1 and CDR2: LGHDT and YNNKEL (reference sequence). V gave up 1 base and J gave up 1 base, with 7 bases separating them. The CDR3 consists of 14 residues. CDR3 amino acids: CASSQGEGNTEAFF. DNA of the CDR3: TGTGCCAGCAGCCAAGGGGAGGGGAACACTGAAGCTTTCTTT.

The V gene is TRBV4-1, the J gene TRBJ2-5; TRBD2 might be the D (6 bases). Germline CDR1 is MGHRA and CDR2 is YSYEKL. V was pared by 3 bases and J by 1 base, with 9 bases between. The length of the CDR3 is 14 residues. The CDR3 loop is CASSQGDFQETQYF. CDR3 sequence (DNA): TGCGCCAGCAGCCAGGGGGACTTCCAAGAGACCCAGTACTTC.

This clone came up once. The genes are TRBV3-1 (or the pseudogene TRBV3-2) and TRBJ1-1; 8 nucleotides line up with TRBD1. CDR3 size: 14 residues. V shed 0 bases, J shed 4 bases, and the junction held 1 base outside the gene matches. Germline CDR1 reads LGHDT; CDR2 reads YNNKEL (reference sequence). DNA for the CDR3: TGTGCCAGCAGCCAAGACCAGGGGGCCACTGAAGCTTTCTTT. As protein: CASSQDQGATEAFF.

V and J are TRBV4-1 and TRBJ1-1, with 7 bases identical to TRBD1. This CDR3 has 14 residues. V was clipped by 0 bases and J by 6 bases; unmatched bases: 4. The germline V gene encodes CDR1 MGHRA and CDR2 YSYEKL. CDR3 DNA sequence: TGCGCCAGCAGCCAAGAGCCCGGGACAGCTGAAGCTTTCTTT. Protein: CASSQEPGTAEAFF.

This chain uses TRBV4-1 with TRBJ2-1; 7 bases are a match to TRBD2. Germline assignment: CDR1 MGHRA and CDR2 YSYEKL. V lost 4 bases, J lost 7 bases, and 16 bases stayed unmatched. The CDR3 totals 17 residues. The CDR3 bases are TGCGCCAGCAGCCCTCGCTGGGGGGGAGGGGTATTGAATGAGCAGTTCTTC. This encodes CASSPRWGGGVLNEQFF.

With respect to this clone: The sample contains more than one DNA sequence encoding this CDR3. The genes are TRBV29-1 and TRBJ2-3; D remains ambiguous. From germline, CDR1 is SQVTM and CDR2 ANQGSEA. The CDR3 contains 13 residues. V was cut by 4 bases and J by 0 bases, with 8 bases left in between. The CDR3 here is CSVVGGSTDTQYF. In DNA form, the CDR3 reads TGCAGCGTTGTCGGCGGAAGCACAGATACGCAGTATTTT.

The chain joins TRBV3-1 (or the pseudogene TRBV3-2) to TRBJ2-1; D not resolved. This CDR3 comprises 12 residues. Trimming cost V 6 bases and J 8 bases, with 11 bases left between them. Germline assignment: CDR1 LGHDT and CDR2 YNNKEL (reference sequence). The CDR3 coding sequence is TGTGCCAGCAGGCAGTTGGGCGATGAGCAGTTCTTC. This codes for CASRQLGDEQFF.